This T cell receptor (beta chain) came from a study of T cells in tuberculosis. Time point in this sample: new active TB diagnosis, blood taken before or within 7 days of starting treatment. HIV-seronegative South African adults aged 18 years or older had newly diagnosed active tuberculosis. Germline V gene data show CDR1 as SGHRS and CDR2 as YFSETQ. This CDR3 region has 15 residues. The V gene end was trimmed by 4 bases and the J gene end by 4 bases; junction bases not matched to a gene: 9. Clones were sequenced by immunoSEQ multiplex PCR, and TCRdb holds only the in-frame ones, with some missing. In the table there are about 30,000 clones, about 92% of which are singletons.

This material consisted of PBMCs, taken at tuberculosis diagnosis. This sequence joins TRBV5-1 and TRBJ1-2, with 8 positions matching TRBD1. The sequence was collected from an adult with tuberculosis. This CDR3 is CASSPSTGAGYGYTF. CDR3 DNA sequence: TGCGCCAGCAGCCCGTCGACAGGGGCCGGCTATGGCTACACCTTC.